Listed below are T cell receptor beta chains from one sample, sequenced in a study of blood T cells in healthy people across ages. TCRdb passed the 5' RACE reads through MiXCR, listing each CDR3 protein once. The sample has around 650,000 distinct CDR3 sequences; about 30% are singletons. The specimen sequenced was blood. All receptors derive from a woman aged 80 or over in good health. Both conserved end residues are part of each CDR3. The D gene is left open where the match is weak. Part of the rows lack a size; the others show once, few, many or a class for expanded clones.

J: TRBJ2-2
size: NA
V: TRBV6-4
D: TRBD1
DNA: TGTGCTAGCAGGGTGGACAGGGGCACCGGGGAGCTGTTTTTT
CDR3: CASRVDRGTGELFF

J: TRBJ2-5
size: NA
V: TRBV28
D: NA
DNA: TGTGCCAGCAGTTTAAGGCGTCGCGGCTCTAGGCGGGAGACCCAGTACTTC
CDR3: CASSLRRRGSRRETQYF

J: TRBJ2-2
size: NA
V: TRBV2
D: NA
DNA: TGTGCCAGCAGTGGGTGGTGGCAGGGAATAGGCACCGGGGAGCTGTTTTTT
CDR3: CASSGWWQGIGTGELFF

J: TRBJ2-3
size: NA
V: TRBV4-2
D: NA
DNA: TGTGCCAGCAGCCAAGGAGGGGTACCACAGGATACGCAGTATTTT
CDR3: CASSQGGVPQDTQYF

J: TRBJ2-5
size: NA
V: TRBV6-6
D: NA
DNA: TGTGCCAGCAGTTACGGGGGCGGCTGGGAGACCCAGTACTTC
CDR3: CASSYGGGWETQYF

J: TRBJ2-1
size: NA
V: TRBV7-9
D: NA
DNA: TGTGCCAGCAGCTTGGCTCGGGTCAATGAGCAGTTCTTC
CDR3: CASSLARVNEQFF

J: TRBJ2-1
size: NA
V: TRBV7-2
D: NA
DNA: TGTGCCAGCAGCTTAGGAGGGTTTGAGCAGTTCTTC
CDR3: CASSLGGFEQFF

J: TRBJ1-2
size: many
V: TRBV29-1
D: NA
DNA: TGCAGCGTTGAAGGGTCTCTTAACTATGGCTACACCTTC
CDR3: CSVEGSLNYGYTF

J: TRBJ2-7
size: many
V: TRBV20-1
D: NA
DNA: TGCAGTGCTAGAGATCCCGGGAATTCCTTCTACGAGCAGTACTTC
CDR3: CSARDPGNSFYEQYF

J: TRBJ1-2
size: NA
V: TRBV21-1
D: NA
DNA: TGTGCCAGCAGCAAAGTGCGGGGCGCCCGACTTTATGGCTACACCTTC
CDR3: CASSKVRGARLYGYTF

J: TRBJ2-1
size: NA
V: TRBV7-2
D: NA
DNA: TGTGCCAGCAGCTGGGAGACTAGTAATGAGCAGTTCTTC
CDR3: CASSWETSNEQFF

J: TRBJ2-2
size: NA
V: TRBV5-6
D: NA
DNA: TGTGCCAGCAGCTTGGGGGCAGACCCCTCGAGAACCGGGGAGCTGTTTTTT
CDR3: CASSLGADPSRTGELFF

J: TRBJ2-3
size: many
V: TRBV20-1
D: TRBD2
DNA: TGCAGTGCTAGATGGCACGGCGGGGGGGCAGATACGCAGTATTTT
CDR3: CSARWHGGGADTQYF

J: TRBJ1-2
size: many
V: TRBV4-2
D: NA
DNA: TGTGCCAGCAGCCAAGAGCTTCGGGGAGGCTATGGCTACACCTTC
CDR3: CASSQELRGGYGYTF

J: TRBJ1-1
size: few
V: TRBV6-5
D: NA
DNA: TGTGCCAGCAGTTATAGGGGGACCCGAGCTTTCTTT
CDR3: CASSYRGTRAFF

J: TRBJ1-1
size: many
V: TRBV5-1
D: NA
DNA: TGCGCCAGCAGCTTGGCAGCCAGGGCGAACACTGAAGCTTTCTTT
CDR3: CASSLAARANTEAFF

J: TRBJ2-3
size: many
V: TRBV20-1
D: NA
DNA: TGCAGTGCCCCTACCGACCTCACAGATACGCAGTATTTT
CDR3: CSAPTDLTDTQYF

J: TRBJ1-2
size: once
V: TRBV9
D: NA
DNA: TGTGCCAGCAGCGTAGAGACCGGGACGGGCTATGGCTACATCTTC
CDR3: CASSVETGTGYGYIF

J: TRBJ1-5
size: NA
V: TRBV10-3
D: TRBD1
DNA: TGTGCCATCAGCGCACAGGGGGACCAGCCCCAGCATTTT
CDR3: CAISAQGDQPQHF

J: TRBJ1-1
size: NA
V: TRBV5-1
D: NA
DNA: TGCGCCAGCAGCTTGGCCACACAGGGAGGCACTGAAGCTTTCTTT
CDR3: CASSLATQGGTEAFF

J: TRBJ1-2
size: few
V: TRBV9
D: NA
DNA: TGTGCCAGCAGCGTAGGAGGTAGTGCCAAAACCAGTGGCTACACCTTC
CDR3: CASSVGGSAKTSGYTF

J: TRBJ1-2
size: NA
V: TRBV20-1
D: NA
DNA: TGCAGTGCTAGAGCGTGGCAGGACTATGGCTACACCTTC
CDR3: CSARAWQDYGYTF

J: TRBJ2-3
size: many
V: TRBV12-3/TRBV12-4
D: NA
DNA: TGTGCCACCTCTCTGAGAGCGGTGAGCACAGATACGCAGTATTTT
CDR3: CATSLRAVSTDTQYF

J: TRBJ1-1
size: many
V: TRBV2
D: NA
DNA: TGTGCCAGCAGTGTTACCTGGGCTTTCTTT
CDR3: CASSVTWAFF

J: TRBJ2-7
size: NA
V: TRBV20-1
D: NA
DNA: TGCAGTGCTGAGTCCCTATCTGCGGGAACCTACGAGCAGTACTTC
CDR3: CSAESLSAGTYEQYF

J: TRBJ1-5
size: NA
V: TRBV20-1
D: TRBD1
DNA: TGCAGTGCTAGAGGGCAGGGGGTTAGCAATCAGCCCCAGCATTTT
CDR3: CSARGQGVSNQPQHF

J: TRBJ2-7
size: few
V: TRBV15
D: NA
DNA: TGTGCCACCAGCCCACGGGAACAAGAGATCCAGTACTTC
CDR3: CATSPREQEIQYF

J: TRBJ2-7
size: once
V: TRBV4-3
D: NA
DNA: TGCGCCAGCAGCCAAGATCGTATCTACTACGAGCAGTACTTC
CDR3: CASSQDRIYYEQYF

J: TRBJ1-6
size: NA
V: TRBV20-1
D: TRBD1
DNA: TGCAGTGCTAGAGATCAGGCGACAGGGTCATCACCCCTCCACTTT
CDR3: CSARDQATGSSPLHF

J: TRBJ2-4
size: many
V: TRBV7-2
D: TRBD1
DNA: TGTGCCAGCAGCTACCACCGGACAGGGTTAGCCAAAAACATTCAGTACTTC
CDR3: CASSYHRTGLAKNIQYF

J: TRBJ2-5
size: many
V: TRBV6-1
D: NA
DNA: TGTGCCAGCAGTGAAGCGGGGGGACGGGTGATGTCCCAGTACTTC
CDR3: CASSEAGGRVMSQYF

J: TRBJ1-4
size: few
V: TRBV5-1
D: TRBD1
DNA: TGCGCCAGCAGCTTGTCCATACAGGGGAGGAGTGAAAAACTGTTTTTT
CDR3: CASSLSIQGRSEKLFF